This T cell receptor beta chain was retrieved from a study of blood T cell repertoires in COVID-19. Sequencing was performed with immunoSEQ multiplex PCR; in TCRdb, only in-frame clones are kept and a portion is missing. The repertoire holds 150,000 to 200,000 clones, with more than 75% as singletons. Per the germline V gene, CDR1 is LGHNA and CDR2 is YNFKEQ. Trimming took 1 base from V and 1 from J; bases not matched to a gene: 4. There are 16 residues in the CDR3. Input material: PBMCs or T cells enriched from blood (not recorded which). The rearrangement links TRBV4-2 to TRBJ2-5; 9 bases map to TRBD2. The clonotype comes from a woman aged 45 to 65 with acute COVID-19. Here the CDR3 reads CASSQAGGGAQETQYF. CDR3 sequence (DNA): TGTGCCAGCAGCCAAGCTGGCGGGGGGGCCCAAGAGACCCAGTACTTC.